A selection of T cell receptor beta chains follows, all from one sample in a study of blood T cell repertoires in COVID-19. Sequencing used immunoSEQ multiplex PCR; TCRdb keeps in-frame clones, though not all of them. The table has about 210,000 clones, just under 90% seen once. The specimen sequenced was PBMCs or T cells enriched from blood (not recorded which). The receptors here all came from a man aged 30 to 45 who had recovered from COVID-19. The CDR3 runs from the conserved cysteine through the conserved F or W. A D gene is named only where the DNA matches it firmly. A clone size is listed for some rows: how often the clone was seen (once, few, many), or a class if it is expanded.

TGCGCCAGCAGTGAAACGGGGGATCGAACTGAAGCTTTCTTT | CASSETGDRTEAFF | TRBJ1-1 | TRBV10-1 | . | .
TGTGCCAGCAGTTACTCTTTCTCCGGGGAGCTGTTTTTT | CASSYSFSGELFF | TRBJ2-2 | TRBV6-5 | . | .
TGTGCCAGCAGCCCCCGGGACAGGGTGTCGACATGGGACTTC | CASSPRDRVSTWDF | TRBJ2-5 | TRBV14 | . | TRBD1
TGTGCCAGCAGTTCGACAGGGGGCACTGAAGCTTTCTTT | CASSSTGGTEAFF | TRBJ1-1 | TRBV27 | . | TRBD1
TGTGCCACTGGTTCCTCAGCAGCGGGAGGGGGGACAGATACGCAGTATTTT | CATGSSAAGGGTDTQYF | TRBJ2-3 | TRBV24-1 | . | TRBD2
TGTGCCAGCAGAACAGGGGGCGGTGGCTACACCTTC | CASRTGGGGYTF | TRBJ1-2 | TRBV6-5 | . | TRBD1
TGTGCCAGCAGCCAAGTCGGGGGAGACGATGAAAAACTGTTTTTT | CASSQVGGDDEKLFF | TRBJ1-4 | TRBV3-1/TRBV3-2 | . | .
TGTGCCAGCTCACCGACTATCACTGAAGCTTTCTTT | CASSPTITEAFF | TRBJ1-1 | TRBV18 | . | .
TGCACCAGCAGCCACCCCGTTTACACTGAAGCTTTCTTT | CTSSHPVYTEAFF | TRBJ1-1 | TRBV1 | . | .
TGTGCCAGCAGTGCTCTAGCGGGAGGGTACGGTGAGCAGTTCTTC | CASSALAGGYGEQFF | TRBJ2-1 | TRBV2 | few | TRBD2
TGCGCCAGCAGCCGGGACAGGGGGCTTGAGCAGTACTTC | CASSRDRGLEQYF | TRBJ2-7 | TRBV5-1 | . | TRBD1
TGCAGTGCTAGAGAGGGCGAGACCCAGTACTTC | CSAREGETQYF | TRBJ2-5 | TRBV20-1 | . | .
TGTGCCACCAGTGATTTGCGGGTAGCGGGGGAGCTGTTTTTT | CATSDLRVAGELFF | TRBJ2-2 | TRBV24-1 | . | .
TGTGCCAGCAGCTTAGCGGGAGTGGCCAAAAACATTCAGTACTTC | CASSLAGVAKNIQYF | TRBJ2-4 | TRBV13 | . | .
TGTGCCAGCACCTCGGGAACTGATAATTCACCCCTCCACTTT | CASTSGTDNSPLHF | TRBJ1-6 | TRBV19 | . | .
TGTGCCACCACGGACAGGGAAGCTGAAGCTTTCTTT | CATTDREAEAFF | TRBJ1-1 | TRBV19 | . | TRBD1
TGTGCCAGCAAATTCGGGGGATTTAATGAAAAACTGTTTTTT | CASKFGGFNEKLFF | TRBJ1-4 | TRBV2 | once | .
TGTGCCAGCAGCTTCCCTTTGTGGGCTAGCGACTACGAGCAGTACTTC | CASSFPLWASDYEQYF | TRBJ2-7 | TRBV7-2 | . | .
TGTGCCAGCAGCTTGGGTTTGTGGGGCGAGTTCCCAGATACGCAGTATTTT | CASSLGLWGEFPDTQYF | TRBJ2-3 | TRBV7-2 | . | .
TGCGCCAGCAGCTTGGTGCTAGCGGGGAACAATGAGCAGTTCTTC | CASSLVLAGNNEQFF | TRBJ2-1 | TRBV5-1 | . | TRBD2
TGTGCCAGCAGGGCGACAGGGGGCGGTTTCGGTGGTGGTGAAAAACTGTTTTTT | CASRATGGGFGGGEKLFF | TRBJ1-4 | TRBV2 | . | TRBD1
TGTGCCAGCAGGGGGACAGGCAACTATGGCTACACCTTC | CASRGTGNYGYTF | TRBJ1-2 | TRBV12-3/TRBV12-4 | . | TRBD1
TGTGCCAGCAGCTTTCCCAGGGGGTGGGAGTCCTATAATTCACCCCTCCACTTT | CASSFPRGWESYNSPLHF | TRBJ1-6 | TRBV11-2 | . | TRBD1
TGTGCCACCAGCTGGAAGGCCCTGGGTGAGGACGAGCAGTACTTC | CATSWKALGEDEQYF | TRBJ2-7 | TRBV15 | . | .
TGTGCCAGTAGTTGGGATACACTAGCGGGAAACTACAATGAGCAGTTCTTC | CASSWDTLAGNYNEQFF | TRBJ2-1 | TRBV19 | . | TRBD2
TGTGCCAGCAGCTTGTTGACAGGGCTCAATGAGCAGTTCTTC | CASSLLTGLNEQFF | TRBJ2-1 | TRBV5-5 | . | TRBD1
TGTGCCAGCAGCGAGGGGGGAGGGACTGAAGCTTTCTTT | CASSEGGGTEAFF | TRBJ1-1 | TRBV9 | . | .
TGTGCCAGCAGCAGGAGACAGGGGGGGGGCTATGGCTACACCTTC | CASSRRQGGGYGYTF | TRBJ1-2 | TRBV5-4 | . | TRBD1
TGTGCCAGCAGAGCCGGGACAGCTAACTATGGCTACACCTTC | CASRAGTANYGYTF | TRBJ1-2 | TRBV2 | many | TRBD1
TGTGCCAGCAGCACCTCGGGACAGGGGGCCTACGAGCAGTACTTC | CASSTSGQGAYEQYF | TRBJ2-7 | TRBV7-9 | few | TRBD1
TGTGCCAGCAGTTTCTTTAGCGCGACGAACACCGGGGAGCTGTTTTTT | CASSFFSATNTGELFF | TRBJ2-2 | TRBV28 | . | .
TGTGCCAGCAGCCAAGTGGAGGCCTATGGCTACACCTTC | CASSQVEAYGYTF | TRBJ1-2 | TRBV14 | . | .
TGTGCCAGCAGCTTCGGACAGGATCAGCCCCAGCATTTT | CASSFGQDQPQHF | TRBJ1-5 | TRBV7-9 | . | TRBD1
TGTGCCAGTAGTATTGGGGCAGGGAGGGAAGCTTTCTTT | CASSIGAGREAFF | TRBJ1-1 | TRBV19 | few | .
TGTGCCAGCAGCCACCGGGTAGGAATACAAGAGACCCAGTACTTC | CASSHRVGIQETQYF | TRBJ2-5 | TRBV14 | . | .
TGTGCCTGGGAGGGGTCCTCTGGAAACACCATATATTTT | CAWEGSSGNTIYF | TRBJ1-3 | TRBV30 | . | .
TGTGCCAGCAGCTTGGTGACTAGAAATGAGCAGTTCTTC | CASSLVTRNEQFF | TRBJ2-1 | TRBV5-8 | . | .
TGTGCCAGCAGCTCCCTTACAGCGGGAGGGGGTCCGCGGTTTGAGCAGTTCTTC | CASSSLTAGGGPRFEQFF | TRBJ2-1 | TRBV11-2 | . | TRBD2
TGTGCCACCAACCCCGGGGGGGGCCATGAGCAGTTCTTC | CATNPGGGHEQFF | TRBJ2-1 | TRBV24-1 | . | TRBD2
TGTGCCAGCAGCTTAGGATGGGGGGACGCTGAAGCTTTCTTT | CASSLGWGDAEAFF | TRBJ1-1 | TRBV7-9 | few | .
TGTGCCAGCAGCGGACGGGACAGGTCTAATGAAAAACTGTTTTTT | CASSGRDRSNEKLFF | TRBJ1-4 | TRBV9 | . | TRBD1
TGTGCCAGCAGCGAGACTAGCAGTGGCACAGATACGCAGTATTTT | CASSETSSGTDTQYF | TRBJ2-3 | TRBV7-2 | . | TRBD2
TGTGCCAGCTCATCCCCCTTGAGGGCTGGGGCCAACGTCCTGACTTTC | CASSSPLRAGANVLTF | TRBJ2-6 | TRBV18 | once | .
TGCGCCAGCAGCTGGACAACTAGCGGGAGCTCCTACAATGAGCAGTTCTTC | CASSWTTSGSSYNEQFF | TRBJ2-1 | TRBV5-1 | . | TRBD2
TGTGCCAGCAGAAGAGCGGGAGGGGGAAATGAGCAGTTCTTC | CASRRAGGGNEQFF | TRBJ2-1 | TRBV25-1 | . | TRBD2
TGCACCAGCAGCCAAGTACTAGCGGGAGGGTCTTCGTTTAGCTATGAGCAGTTCTTC | CTSSQVLAGGSSFSYEQFF | TRBJ2-1 | TRBV1 | . | .
TGTGCCAGCAGTTTATCGGGACTCCCCTACGAGCAGTACTTC | CASSLSGLPYEQYF | TRBJ2-7 | TRBV27 | . | .
TGTGCCAGCAGTAAACAGGGGGTTGTCACTGAAGCTTTCTTT | CASSKQGVVTEAFF | TRBJ1-1 | TRBV28 | . | TRBD1
TGTGCCAGCAGTCCGAGCTACGAGCAGTACTTC | CASSPSYEQYF | TRBJ2-7 | TRBV12-3/TRBV12-4 | . | .
TGTGCCAGCAGTTTAGTACTAGCGGGAGGGAGGGATGAGCAGTTCTTC | CASSLVLAGGRDEQFF | TRBJ2-1 | TRBV28 | . | TRBD2
TGTGCCAGCAGCGAGCGTCAGCTCTATGGCTACACCTTC | CASSERQLYGYTF | TRBJ1-2 | TRBV9 | . | .
TGCGCCAGCAGCGGGGAGGGCCGAGCCTCCTACAATGAGCAGTTCTTC | CASSGEGRASYNEQFF | TRBJ2-1 | TRBV5-1 | . | TRBD2
TGTGCCAGCAGCCAAGGAGGCAGGGGGCTTGCTGAAGCTTTCTTT | CASSQGGRGLAEAFF | TRBJ1-1 | TRBV3-1/TRBV3-2 | . | TRBD1
TGTGCCAGCAGCGCGGGACAGGGCACTAATGAAAAACTGTTTTTT | CASSAGQGTNEKLFF | TRBJ1-4 | TRBV7-9 | . | TRBD1
TGTGCCATCAGTGGCACCGGGACAGTCGCCGGGGAGCTGTTTTTT | CAISGTGTVAGELFF | TRBJ2-2 | TRBV10-3 | . | TRBD1
TGTGCCTGGAGTCCCCTGACAGGGTGGACTGAAGCTTTCTTT | CAWSPLTGWTEAFF | TRBJ1-1 | TRBV30 | once | TRBD1
TGTGCCACCCACAGGGAAGGGGGATATGGCTACACCTTC | CATHREGGYGYTF | TRBJ1-2 | TRBV6-5 | . | .